This T cell receptor beta chain was retrieved from a study of blood T cell repertoires in COVID-19 (dated by TCRdb to the early 2020s). A note on the overall study: Samples from collaborators originated in the United States, Italy and Spain and spanned both the acute and convalescent phases of COVID-19. Where HLA class I and class II types were available, the types were taken from metadata supplied by the sample provider, not from assay-based typing. Deeply sampled blood TCRbeta repertoires from subjects exposed to, actively infected with, or recovered from COVID-19 were included in the dataset. The samples were drawn from the first 160 participants of the ongoing ImmuneRACE study and from 950 to 1,500 subjects provided by 6 global collaborators. A freely available public database, intended as a resource for researchers studying the immune response to SARS-CoV-2, is where the repertoires were released. The material from the prospective study consisted of cDNA or gDNA derived from T cells, B-cell-depleted T cells, or PBMCs. The sample metadata nearly always contained a de-identified subject ID, COVID-19 status, age in years and sex.

On the study overall, not on this receptor specifically: The quantity of clinical and demographic metadata differed by source and by participant and was supplied without curation.

Participants in the prospective study were aged 18 to 89 years, lived in about two dozen United States geographic areas, and enrolled through a virtual design. In the prospective study, cohorts were assigned on the basis of participant-reported clinical history obtained from a screening survey and a study questionnaire. For ImmuneRACE Cohort 3, a participant was defined as recovered based on two consecutive negative NP/OP PCR tests, clearance by a healthcare professional, or resolution of symptoms. Mobile phlebotomists in the prospective study collected whole blood, serum and a nasopharyngeal or oropharyngeal swab from every participant. Prospective study participants could optionally give additional blood draws and questionnaires over a roughly 2-month period. Blood samples from the prospective study were shipped frozen or at room temperature prior to DNA extraction. The immunoSEQ Assay, a bias-controlled multiplex PCR, was used to amplify TCRbeta CDR3 regions from genomic DNA. In the original analysis: Within the assay, amplification of reference gene primers was used to estimate how many nucleated cells each sample contained. Sequence reads were collapsed and filtered to measure the absolute abundance of every unique TCRbeta CDR3 rearrangement. Productive Simpson clonality was computed per sample as the square root of Simpson's diversity index over productive rearrangements. The source is immuneACCESS, and TCRdb retained only in-frame sequences with V and J called. Part of the clones is not carried over; for the studies checked, unresolved V genes explain less than half of this, and the remainder is unexplained. V and J calls and clone size are as listed in that table; D and trimming were resolved from the DNA. The sample has hundreds of thousands of clones on record, about nine tenths of them singletons. Clones ranked in the top ten supply about 9.4% of the sample.

With regard to this clone: This receptor's antigen is unknown. No base quality information exists; no much larger clone differs at one position.

This sequence was found in a woman aged 25 to 39 who had recovered from COVID-19. Sequenced sample: PBMCs or T cells enriched from blood (not recorded which).

The DNA sequence is given as TGTGCCACCAGTGATGGGACAGACACAGATATTACGTACTTC. Its product reads: CATSDGTDTDITYF. Recombination connected TRBV24-1 to TRBJ2-7; TRBD1 matches 7 bases in the middle. CDR1 and CDR2 are read off the germline V gene as KGHDR and SFDVKD. Trimming accounts for 3 bases at V and 12 bases at J, while the number of junction bases matched to no gene is 13. From the cysteine through the phenylalanine, the CDR3 covers 14 amino acids. The DNA shown is the 42-base CDR3, in frame from base 1.